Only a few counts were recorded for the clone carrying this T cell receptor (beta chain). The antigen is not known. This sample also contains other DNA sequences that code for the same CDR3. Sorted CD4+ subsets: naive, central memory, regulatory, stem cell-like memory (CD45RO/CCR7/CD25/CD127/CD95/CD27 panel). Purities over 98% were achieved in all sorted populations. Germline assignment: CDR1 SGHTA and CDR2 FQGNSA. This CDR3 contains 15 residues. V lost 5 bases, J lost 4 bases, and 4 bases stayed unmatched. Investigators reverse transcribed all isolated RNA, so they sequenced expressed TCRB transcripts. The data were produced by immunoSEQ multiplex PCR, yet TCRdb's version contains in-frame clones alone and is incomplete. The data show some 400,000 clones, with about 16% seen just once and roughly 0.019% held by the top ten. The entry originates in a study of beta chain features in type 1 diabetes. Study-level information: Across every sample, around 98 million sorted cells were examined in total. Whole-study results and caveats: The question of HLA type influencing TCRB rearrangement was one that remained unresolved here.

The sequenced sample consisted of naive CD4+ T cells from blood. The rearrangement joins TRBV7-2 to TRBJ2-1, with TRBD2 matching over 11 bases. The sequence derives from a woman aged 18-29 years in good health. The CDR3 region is CASSRTSGGYNEQFF. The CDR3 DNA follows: TGTGCCAGCAGCAGAACTAGCGGGGGTTACAATGAGCAGTTCTTC.